A selection of T cell receptor beta chains follows, all from one sample in a study of T cells in Graves' hyperthyroidism and ophthalmopathy. TCRdb processed the multiplex PCR reads anew with MiXCR; each CDR3 protein has one entry. The sample contains around 500,000 distinct CDR3 sequences, around 15% of which appear only once. Sequenced sample: blood. The origin of the receptors is a woman between 40 and 55 years old with Graves' hyperthyroidism. CDR3s include the opening cysteine and the closing phenylalanine or tryptophan. A D gene is named only where the DNA matches it firmly. The listing skips clone size in some rows; elsewhere it reads once, few, many or a size class.

d_call	v_call	clone_size	j_call	cdr3_aa	cdr3_nt
.	TRBV29-1	.	TRBJ1-5	CSAPGGSSNQPQHF	TGCAGCGCCCCGGGGGGGAGTAGCAATCAGCCCCAGCATTTT
TRBD1	TRBV7-2	many	TRBJ1-5	CASSLDRVGGQPQHF	TGTGCCAGCAGCTTGGACAGGGTGGGGGGTCAGCCCCAGCATTTT
.	TRBV9	many	TRBJ2-2	CASSVGWETGELFF	TGTGCCAGCAGCGTAGGTTGGGAGACCGGGGAGCTGTTTTTT
.	TRBV20-1	many	TRBJ1-1	CSAPRRGREAFF	TGCAGTGCTCCTCGACGAGGACGAGAAGCTTTCTTT
TRBD2	TRBV7-2	many	TRBJ2-5	CASSGTGTSGRGGETQYF	TGTGCCAGCAGCGGAACCGGGACTAGCGGGAGGGGGGGAGAGACCCAGTACTTC
.	TRBV28	many	TRBJ2-7	CASSSPGPPRKYEQYF	TGTGCCAGCAGTTCTCCGGGACCCCCGAGGAAGTACGAGCAGTACTTC
.	TRBV12-3/TRBV12-4	.	TRBJ1-4	CASSLAPKEKLFF	TGTGCCAGCAGTTTGGCCCCGAAGGAAAAACTGTTTTTT
.	TRBV6-1	.	TRBJ2-3	CASNRGRVRVTDTQYF	TGTGCCAGCAACAGAGGGCGCGTAAGGGTCACAGATACGCAGTATTTT
.	TRBV6-1	many	TRBJ1-1	CASSGLRDTEAFF	TGTGCCAGCAGCGGGCTCCGGGACACTGAAGCTTTCTTT
TRBD2	TRBV12-3/TRBV12-4	.	TRBJ2-1	CASSYTSGRSNEQFF	TGTGCCAGCAGCTATACTAGCGGGAGAAGTAATGAGCAGTTCTTC
.	TRBV27	few	TRBJ2-3	CASSSLFTPVSNFASDAQYF	TGTGCCAGCAGTTCCCTATTTACCCCCGTTTCAAACTTCGCATCGGATGCGCAGTATTTT
.	TRBV29-1	many	TRBJ2-5	CSVGGTPQETQYF	TGCAGCGTTGGAGGGACCCCTCAAGAGACCCAGTACTTC
.	TRBV7-2	.	TRBJ1-3	CASSLWSSGNTIYF	TGTGCCAGCAGCTTATGGAGCTCTGGAAACACCATATATTTT
.	TRBV13	few	TRBJ1-2	CASSLGRGVDGYTF	TGTGCCAGCAGCTTAGGAAGAGGGGTTGATGGCTACACCTTC
TRBD1	TRBV20-1	few	TRBJ2-6	CSASDNRGPGWGANVLTF	TGCAGTGCTAGCGATAATAGGGGGCCTGGTTGGGGGGCCAACGTCCTGACTTTC
.	TRBV6-1	many	TRBJ1-1	CASRRVEAFF	TGTGCCAGCAGGAGGGTTGAAGCTTTCTTT
TRBD1	TRBV12-3/TRBV12-4	many	TRBJ2-1	CASSLSTGHEQFF	TGTGCCAGCAGTCTCTCGACAGGGCATGAGCAGTTCTTC
.	TRBV27	many	TRBJ2-7	CASRPGASTYEQYF	TGTGCCAGCAGGCCGGGGGCGAGTACCTACGAGCAGTACTTC
TRBD1	TRBV24-1	.	TRBJ2-1	CATSDQGAAYNEQFF	TGTGCCACCAGTGACCAGGGGGCGGCCTACAATGAGCAGTTCTTC
.	TRBV5-1	.	TRBJ2-1	CASTGYSYNEQFF	TGCGCCAGCACGGGCTACTCCTACAATGAGCAGTTCTTC
.	TRBV5-6	few	TRBJ2-7	CASSFQEGAYEQYF	TGTGCCAGCAGCTTCCAGGAGGGTGCCTACGAGCAGTACTTC
.	TRBV28	many	TRBJ1-5	CASSRQGWQPQHF	TGTGCCAGCAGCCGTCAGGGCTGGCAGCCCCAGCATTTT
TRBD1	TRBV28	many	TRBJ1-6	CASSFGSLGPGGNSPLHF	TGTGCCAGCAGTTTTGGATCCCTAGGGCCAGGGGGTAATTCACCCCTCCACTTT
.	TRBV29-1	.	TRBJ1-1	CSALKIGERTEAFF	TGCAGCGCCCTAAAAATAGGGGAGAGGACTGAAGCTTTCTTT
TRBD2	TRBV29-1	.	TRBJ2-7	CSARWGTSGSAYEQYF	TGCAGCGCCCGTTGGGGGACTAGCGGGAGTGCCTACGAGCAGTACTTC
TRBD2	TRBV20-1	few	TRBJ2-3	CSAREGLAGVDTQYF	TGCAGTGCTAGAGAGGGACTAGCGGGAGTAGATACGCAGTATTTT
TRBD1	TRBV28	many	TRBJ1-4	CASSNPGQGIEKLFF	TGTGCCAGCAGCAATCCGGGACAGGGGATCGAAAAACTGTTTTTT
.	TRBV3-1	many	TRBJ2-7	CASSQRFMGGRTSYEQYF	TGTGCCAGCAGCCAACGTTTTATGGGGGGCCGAACCTCCTACGAGCAGTACTTC
TRBD1	TRBV11-3	many	TRBJ1-4	CASSPPLQGLGEKLFF	TGTGCCAGCAGCCCCCCATTACAGGGGCTTGGTGAAAAACTGTTTTTT
.	TRBV30	many	TRBJ1-2	CAWSVTIYGYTF	TGTGCCTGGAGTGTTACCATCTATGGCTACACCTTC
.	TRBV5-1	many	TRBJ2-3	CASSLGGVQGDTQYF	TGCGCCAGCAGCTTGGGGGGCGTCCAGGGAGATACGCAGTATTTT
.	TRBV28	many	TRBJ2-3	CASRSPVGASTDTQYF	TGTGCCAGCAGGAGTCCTGTGGGGGCTAGCACAGATACGCAGTATTTT
.	TRBV18	many	TRBJ2-3	CASSLGPSADTQYF	TGTGCCAGCTCGCTAGGGCCCTCAGCAGATACGCAGTATTTT